Listed here is a single TCR beta chain. The sample is drawn from a study of blood T cell repertoires in COVID-19. At the level of the study: Acute and convalescent COVID-19 specimens originated in the United States, Italy and Spain. Nucleic acid was either cDNA or gDNA, and it came from T cells, B-cell-depleted T cells, or PBMCs.

This CDR3 has 12 amino acids. Germline assignment: CDR1 MGHRA and CDR2 YSYEKL. Trimming cost V 10 bases and J 3 bases; bases outside gene matches: 2. How the authors handled the data: Amplification with reference gene primers provided the estimates of nucleated cell counts. Generated by immunoSEQ multiplex PCR, the TCRdb table keeps only in-frame clones and is missing some. V and J calls and clone size are copied from that table; D and trimming were computed from the DNA. Here the sample spans over 300,000 clones, over 70% being singletons. Material for sequencing was peripheral blood. This sequence originates from a woman aged 45-65 years with acute or convalescent COVID-19. This chain joins TRBV4-1 and TRBJ1-4; 7 bases are shared with TRBD1. The DNA of the CDR3 is TGCGCCACCCAGGGGGCTAATGAAAAACTGTTTTTT. It codes for CATQGANEKLFF.